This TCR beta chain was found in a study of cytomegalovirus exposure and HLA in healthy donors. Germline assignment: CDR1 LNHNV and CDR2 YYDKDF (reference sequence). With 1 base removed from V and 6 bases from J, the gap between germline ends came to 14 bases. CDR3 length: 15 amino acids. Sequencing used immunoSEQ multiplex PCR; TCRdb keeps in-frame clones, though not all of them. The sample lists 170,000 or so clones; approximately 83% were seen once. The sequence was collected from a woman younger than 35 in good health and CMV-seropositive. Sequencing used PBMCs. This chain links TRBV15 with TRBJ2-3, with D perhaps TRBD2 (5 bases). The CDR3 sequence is CATSRGGLESDTQYF. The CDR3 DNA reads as TGTGCCACCAGCAGAGGCGGGCTTGAGTCCGATACGCAGTATTTT.